This TCR beta chain came from a study of blood T cells in healthy people across ages. General study points: A strong correlation was seen between TCR beta diversity and naive T cell percentage. Age showed a roughly linear inverse relationship with TCR beta diversity per million T cells.

This CDR3 region has 14 residues. V was pared by 1 base and J by 3 bases, with 11 bases between. Germline V gives CDR1 SGHRS, CDR2 YFSETQ. In this sample, this clonotype turned up a few times. Its antigen is as yet unknown. Using a J-beta primer mix together with a sample-barcoded 5' primer, a second PCR was run for roughly 6 to 11 cycles. Every sample returned 2.5 million or more CDR3-containing paired-end reads. TCRdb passed the 5' RACE reads through MiXCR, listing each CDR3 protein once. The sample contains approximately 780,000 distinct CDR3 sequences, roughly 26% of which appear only once. These data were also reused for a study on T cells of mothers and their children. Per that study: Each mother yielded more than 8 million TCR beta CDR3 reads. Each child yielded several million reads.

The V call is TRBV5-1, the J call TRBJ2-7; no clear D gene. The TCR was taken from a boy aged 5-17 years in good health. The specimen sequenced was blood. The CDR3 loop reads CASSLSPSIYEQYF. CDR3 DNA: TGCGCCAGCAGCTTGTCCCCCTCTATCTACGAGCAGTACTTC.